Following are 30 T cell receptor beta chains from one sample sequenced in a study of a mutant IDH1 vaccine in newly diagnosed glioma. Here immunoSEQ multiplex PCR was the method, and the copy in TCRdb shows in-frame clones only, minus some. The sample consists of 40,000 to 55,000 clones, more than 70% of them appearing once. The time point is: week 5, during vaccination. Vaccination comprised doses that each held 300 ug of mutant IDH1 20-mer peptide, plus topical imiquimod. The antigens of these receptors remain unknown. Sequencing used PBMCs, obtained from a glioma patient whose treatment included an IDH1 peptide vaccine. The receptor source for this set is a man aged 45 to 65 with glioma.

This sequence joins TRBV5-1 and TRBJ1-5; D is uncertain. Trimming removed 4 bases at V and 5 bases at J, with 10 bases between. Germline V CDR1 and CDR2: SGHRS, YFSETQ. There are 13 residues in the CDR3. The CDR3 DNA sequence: TGCGCCAGCAGCATGGTTGGGGATCAGCCCCAGCATTTT. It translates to CASSMVGDQPQHF.

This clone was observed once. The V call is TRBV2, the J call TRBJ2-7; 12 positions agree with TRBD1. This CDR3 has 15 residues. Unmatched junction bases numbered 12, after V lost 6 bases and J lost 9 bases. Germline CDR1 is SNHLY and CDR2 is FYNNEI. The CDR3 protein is CASRGPGTGGNVQYF. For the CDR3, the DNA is TGTGCCAGCAGGGGGCCCGGGACAGGGGGCAACGTGCAGTACTTC.

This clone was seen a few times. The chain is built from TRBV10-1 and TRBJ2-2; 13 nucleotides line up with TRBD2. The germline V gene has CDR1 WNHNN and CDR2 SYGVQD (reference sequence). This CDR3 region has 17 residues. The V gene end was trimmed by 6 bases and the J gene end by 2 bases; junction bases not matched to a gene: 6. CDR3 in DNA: TGCGCCAGCAGCAGGACTAGCGGGGGACCCAACACCGGGGAGCTGTTTTTT. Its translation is CASSRTSGGPNTGELFF.

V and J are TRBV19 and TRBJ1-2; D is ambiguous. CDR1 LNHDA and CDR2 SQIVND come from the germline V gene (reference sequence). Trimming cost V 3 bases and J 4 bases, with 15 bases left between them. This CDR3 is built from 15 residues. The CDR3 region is CASSIEGSGIYGYTF. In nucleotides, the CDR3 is TGTGCCAGTAGTATTGAGGGTTCAGGAATCTATGGCTACACCTTC.

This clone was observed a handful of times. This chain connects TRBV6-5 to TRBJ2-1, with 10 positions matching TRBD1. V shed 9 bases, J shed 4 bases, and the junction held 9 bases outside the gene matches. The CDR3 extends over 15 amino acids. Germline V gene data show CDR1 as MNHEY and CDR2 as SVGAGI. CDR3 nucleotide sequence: TGTGCCAGTATTGGGGACAGGGGACCGTACAATGAGCAGTTCTTC. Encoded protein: CASIGDRGPYNEQFF.

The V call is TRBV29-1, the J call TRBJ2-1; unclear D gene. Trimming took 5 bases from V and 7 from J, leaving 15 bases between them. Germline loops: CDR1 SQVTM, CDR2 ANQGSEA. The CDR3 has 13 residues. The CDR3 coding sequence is TGCAGCGTTTCCTGGTTGCGTATTAATGAGCAGTTCTTC. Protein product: CSVSWLRINEQFF.

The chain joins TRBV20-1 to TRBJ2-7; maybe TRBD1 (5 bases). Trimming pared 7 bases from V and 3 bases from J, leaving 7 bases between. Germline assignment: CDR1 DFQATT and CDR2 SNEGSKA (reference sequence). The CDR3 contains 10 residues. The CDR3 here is CSVGHYEQYF. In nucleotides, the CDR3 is TGCAGTGTTGGACACTACGAGCAGTACTTC.

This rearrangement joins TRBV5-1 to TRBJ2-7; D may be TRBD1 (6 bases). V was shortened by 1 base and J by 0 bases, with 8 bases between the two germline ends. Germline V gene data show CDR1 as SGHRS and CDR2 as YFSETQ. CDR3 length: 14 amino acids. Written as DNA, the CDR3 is TGCGCCAGCAGCTTGTTGGGACACTCCTACGAGCAGTACTTC. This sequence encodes CASSLLGHSYEQYF.

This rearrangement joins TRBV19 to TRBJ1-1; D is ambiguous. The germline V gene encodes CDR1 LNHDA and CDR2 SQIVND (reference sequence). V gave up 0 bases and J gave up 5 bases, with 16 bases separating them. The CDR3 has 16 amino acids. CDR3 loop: CASSIDPAKVGTEAFF. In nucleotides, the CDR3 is TGTGCCAGTAGTATAGATCCGGCCAAAGTCGGGACTGAAGCTTTCTTT.

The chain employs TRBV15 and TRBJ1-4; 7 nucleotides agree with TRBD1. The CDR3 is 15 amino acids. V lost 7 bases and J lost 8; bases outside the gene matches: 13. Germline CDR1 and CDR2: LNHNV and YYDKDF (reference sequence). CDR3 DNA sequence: TGTGCCACCACCCCACTCACAGGGGATAACGAAAAACTGTTTTTT. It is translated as CATTPLTGDNEKLFF. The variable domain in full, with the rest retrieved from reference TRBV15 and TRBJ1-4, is DAMVIQNPRYQVTQFGKPVTLSCSQTLNHNVMYWYQQKSSQAPKLLFHYYDKDFNNEADTPDNFQSRRPNTSFCFLDIRSPGLGDTAMYLCATTPLTGDNEKLFFGSGTQLSVL.

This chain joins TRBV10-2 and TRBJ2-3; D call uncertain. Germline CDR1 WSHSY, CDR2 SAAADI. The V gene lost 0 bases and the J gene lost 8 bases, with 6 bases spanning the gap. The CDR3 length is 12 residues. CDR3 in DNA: TGCGCCAGCAGTGAGTCTAAGATTACGCAGTATTTT. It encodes CASSESKITQYF.

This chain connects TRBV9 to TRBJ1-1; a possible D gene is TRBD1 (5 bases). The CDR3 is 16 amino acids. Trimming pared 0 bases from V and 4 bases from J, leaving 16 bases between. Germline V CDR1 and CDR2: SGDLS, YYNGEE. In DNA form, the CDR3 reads TGTGCCAGCAGCGTAGCTGCGGGGACTTCAGTCACTGAAGCTTTCTTT. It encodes CASSVAAGTSVTEAFF.

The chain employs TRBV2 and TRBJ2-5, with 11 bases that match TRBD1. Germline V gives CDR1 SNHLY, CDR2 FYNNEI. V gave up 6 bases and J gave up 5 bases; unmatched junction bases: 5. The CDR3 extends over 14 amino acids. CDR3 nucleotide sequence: TGTGCCAGCAGACGGACAGGGGGCGGGGAGACCCAGTACTTC. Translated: CASRRTGGGETQYF.

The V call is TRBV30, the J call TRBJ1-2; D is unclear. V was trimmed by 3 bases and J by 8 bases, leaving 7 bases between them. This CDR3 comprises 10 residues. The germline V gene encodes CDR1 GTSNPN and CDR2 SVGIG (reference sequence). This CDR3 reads CAWRGLGYTF. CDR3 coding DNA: TGTGCCTGGAGAGGACTGGGCTACACCTTC.

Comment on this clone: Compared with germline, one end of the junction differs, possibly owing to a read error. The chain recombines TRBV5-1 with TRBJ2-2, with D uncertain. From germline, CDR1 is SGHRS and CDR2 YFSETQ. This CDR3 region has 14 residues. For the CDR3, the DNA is TGCGCCAGCAGTCTAGTCACGAACACCAGGGAGCTGTTTTTT. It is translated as CASSLVTNTRELFF.

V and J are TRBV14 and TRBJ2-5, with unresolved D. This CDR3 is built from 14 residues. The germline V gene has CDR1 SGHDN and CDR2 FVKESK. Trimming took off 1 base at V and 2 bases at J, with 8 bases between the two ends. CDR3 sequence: CASSQGIIQETQYF. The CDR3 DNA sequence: TGTGCCAGCAGCCAAGGGATAATTCAAGAGACCCAGTACTTC.

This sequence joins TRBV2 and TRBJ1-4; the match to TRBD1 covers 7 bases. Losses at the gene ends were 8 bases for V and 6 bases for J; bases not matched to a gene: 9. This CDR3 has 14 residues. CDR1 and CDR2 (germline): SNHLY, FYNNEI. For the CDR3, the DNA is TGTGCCAGCGGGGCAGGGGGGAATGATGAAAAACTGTTTTTT. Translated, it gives CASGAGGNDEKLFF.

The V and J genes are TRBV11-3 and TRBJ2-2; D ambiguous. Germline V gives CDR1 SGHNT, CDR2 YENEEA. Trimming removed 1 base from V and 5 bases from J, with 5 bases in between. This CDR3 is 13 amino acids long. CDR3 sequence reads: CASSLGMTGELFF. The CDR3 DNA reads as TGTGCCAGCAGCTTAGGCATGACCGGGGAGCTGTTTTTT.

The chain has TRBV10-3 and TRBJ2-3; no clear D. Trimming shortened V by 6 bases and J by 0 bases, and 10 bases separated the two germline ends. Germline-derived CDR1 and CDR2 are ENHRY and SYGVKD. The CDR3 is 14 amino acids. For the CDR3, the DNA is TGTGCCATCAGACCGGACCTGAGCACAGATACGCAGTATTTT. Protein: CAIRPDLSTDTQYF.

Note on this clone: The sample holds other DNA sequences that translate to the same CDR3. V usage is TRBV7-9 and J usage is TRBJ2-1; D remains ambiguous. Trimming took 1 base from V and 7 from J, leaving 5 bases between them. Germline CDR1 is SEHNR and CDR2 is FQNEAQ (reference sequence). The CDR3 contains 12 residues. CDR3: CASSLEGNEQFF. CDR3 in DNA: TGTGCCAGCAGCTTAGAGGGAAATGAGCAGTTCTTC.

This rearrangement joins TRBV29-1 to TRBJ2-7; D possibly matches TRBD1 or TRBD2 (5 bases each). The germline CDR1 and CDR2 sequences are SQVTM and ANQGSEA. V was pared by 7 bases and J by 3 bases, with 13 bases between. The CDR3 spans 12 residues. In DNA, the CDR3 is TGCAGCGGGGGGAGTGGGAGCTACGAGCAGTACTTC. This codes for CSGGSGSYEQYF.

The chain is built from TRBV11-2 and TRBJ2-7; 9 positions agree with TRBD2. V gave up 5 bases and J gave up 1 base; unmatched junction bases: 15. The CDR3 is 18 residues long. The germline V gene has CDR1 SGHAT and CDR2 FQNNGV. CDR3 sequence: CASSPLGRRLAESYEQYF. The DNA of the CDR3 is TGTGCCAGCAGCCCCCTTGGGCGGAGACTAGCGGAGTCCTACGAGCAGTACTTC.

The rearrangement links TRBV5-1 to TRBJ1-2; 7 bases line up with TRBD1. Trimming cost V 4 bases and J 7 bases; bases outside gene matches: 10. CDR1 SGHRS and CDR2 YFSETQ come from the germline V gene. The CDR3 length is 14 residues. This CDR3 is CASSRERQGGGYTF. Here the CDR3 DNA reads TGCGCCAGCAGCCGCGAACGACAGGGAGGTGGCTACACCTTC.

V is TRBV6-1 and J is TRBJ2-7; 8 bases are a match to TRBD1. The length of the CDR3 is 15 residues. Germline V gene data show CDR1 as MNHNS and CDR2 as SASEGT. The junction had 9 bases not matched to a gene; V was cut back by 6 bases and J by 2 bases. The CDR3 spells CASSDTGGGTYEQYF. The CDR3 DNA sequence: TGTGCCAGCAGCGACACAGGGGGAGGAACCTACGAGCAGTACTTC.

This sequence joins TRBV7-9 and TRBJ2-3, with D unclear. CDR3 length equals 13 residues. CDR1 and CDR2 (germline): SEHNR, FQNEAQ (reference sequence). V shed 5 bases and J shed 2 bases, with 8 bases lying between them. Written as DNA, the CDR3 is TGTGCCAGCAGCCATAAGGACACAGATACGCAGTATTTT. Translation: CASSHKDTDTQYF.

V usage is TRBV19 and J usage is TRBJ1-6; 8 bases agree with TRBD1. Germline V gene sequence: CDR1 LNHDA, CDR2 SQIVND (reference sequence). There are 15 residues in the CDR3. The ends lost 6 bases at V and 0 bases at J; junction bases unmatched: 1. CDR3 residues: CASRDRGSYNSPLHF. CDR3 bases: TGTGCCAGTAGAGACAGGGGCTCCTATAATTCACCCCTCCACTTT.

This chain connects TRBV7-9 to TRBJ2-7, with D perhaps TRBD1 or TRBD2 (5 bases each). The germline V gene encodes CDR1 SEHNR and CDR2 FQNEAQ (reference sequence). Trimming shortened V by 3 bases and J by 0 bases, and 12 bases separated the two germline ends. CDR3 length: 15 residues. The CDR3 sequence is CASSFGRDGSYEQYF. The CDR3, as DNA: TGTGCCAGCAGCTTCGGCCGGGACGGCTCCTACGAGCAGTACTTC. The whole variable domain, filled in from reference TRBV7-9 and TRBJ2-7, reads DTGVSQNPRHKITKRGQNVTFRCDPISEHNRLYWYRQTLGQGPEFLTYFQNEAQLEKSRLLSDRFSAERPKGSFSTLEIQRTEQGDSAMYLCASSFGRDGSYEQYFGPGTRLTVT.

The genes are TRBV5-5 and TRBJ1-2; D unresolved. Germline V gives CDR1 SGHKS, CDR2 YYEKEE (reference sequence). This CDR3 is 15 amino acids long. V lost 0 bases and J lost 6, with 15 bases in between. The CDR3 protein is CASSLGARREDGYTF. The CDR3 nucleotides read TGTGCCAGCAGCTTGGGTGCGAGGCGAGAAGATGGCTACACCTTC.

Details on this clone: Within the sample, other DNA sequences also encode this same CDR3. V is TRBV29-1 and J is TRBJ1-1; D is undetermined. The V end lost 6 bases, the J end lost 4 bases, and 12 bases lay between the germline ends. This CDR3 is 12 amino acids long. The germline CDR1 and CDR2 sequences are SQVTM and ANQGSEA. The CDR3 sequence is CSVQPGSTEAFF. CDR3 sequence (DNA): TGCAGCGTCCAACCGGGAAGCACTGAAGCTTTCTTT.

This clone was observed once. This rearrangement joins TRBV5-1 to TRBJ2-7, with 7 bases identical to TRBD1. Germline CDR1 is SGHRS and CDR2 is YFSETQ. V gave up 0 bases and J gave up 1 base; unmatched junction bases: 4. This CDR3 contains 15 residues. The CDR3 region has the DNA TGCGCCAGCAGCTTGGCCGGCAGGGGGTCCTACGAGCAGTACTTC. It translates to CASSLAGRGSYEQYF.